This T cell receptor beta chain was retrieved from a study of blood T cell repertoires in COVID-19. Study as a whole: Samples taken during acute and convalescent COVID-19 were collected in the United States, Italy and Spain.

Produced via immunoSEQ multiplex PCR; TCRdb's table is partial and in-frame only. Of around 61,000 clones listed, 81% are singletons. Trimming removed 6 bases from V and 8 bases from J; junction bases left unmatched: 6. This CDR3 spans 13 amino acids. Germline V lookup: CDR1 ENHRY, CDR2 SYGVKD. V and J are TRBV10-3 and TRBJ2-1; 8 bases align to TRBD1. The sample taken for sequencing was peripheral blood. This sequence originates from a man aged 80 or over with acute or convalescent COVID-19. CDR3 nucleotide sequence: TGTGCCATCAGGGCAGGGGGCGGGGATGAGCAGTTCTTC. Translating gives CAIRAGGGDEQFF.